The 30 T cell receptor beta chains presented below share a single source sample, sequenced in a study of cytomegalovirus exposure and HLA in healthy donors. The PCR employed 60 Vbeta primers together with 13 Jbeta primers. Assay used: immunoSEQ multiplex PCR; TCRdb lists only in-frame clones, some missing. In the table there are around 150,000 clones, around 84% of which are singletons. Material for sequencing was PBMCs. These receptors were obtained from a man aged 45-60 years in good health and CMV-seronegative.

V gene TRBV4-2 combines with J gene TRBJ2-7; 12 nucleotides line up with TRBD1. Germline-derived CDR1 and CDR2 are LGHNA and YNFKEQ. The ends lost 2 bases at V and 5 bases at J; junction bases unmatched: 4. This CDR3 region has 15 residues. CDR3 loop: CASSQRGTGGNEQYF. The CDR3 DNA reads TGTGCCAGCAGCCAACGGGGGACAGGGGGCAACGAGCAGTACTTC.

V usage is TRBV7-9 and J usage is TRBJ2-3, with 7 bases fitting TRBD2. The CDR3 loop spans 14 amino acids. Per germline, CDR1 SEHNR and CDR2 FQNEAQ (reference sequence). V lost 1 base, J lost 5 bases, and 3 bases stayed unmatched. CDR3 nucleotide sequence: TGTGCCAGCAGCTTAGATGCGGGAGTAGATACGCAGTATTTT. Protein product: CASSLDAGVDTQYF.

This chain connects TRBV25-1 to TRBJ1-3; 7 positions match TRBD1. The CDR3 consists of 16 residues. Looked up from germline, CDR1 is MGHDK and CDR2 is SYGVNS. V lost 3 bases to trimming and J lost 0 bases; unmatched junction nucleotides: 5. DNA of the CDR3: TGTGCCAGCAGTGATTCAGGGGGAGTCTCTGGAAACACCATATATTTT. This sequence encodes CASSDSGGVSGNTIYF.

The V and J genes are TRBV30 and TRBJ1-1; D is ambiguous. Germline CDR1 GTSNPN, CDR2 SVGIG (reference sequence). V was pared by 4 bases and J by 7 bases, with 16 bases between. The CDR3 has 13 amino acids. CDR3 nucleotides: TGTGCCTGGAAAGGCAGGAGGGTGGGTGAAGCTTTCTTT. Protein sequence: CAWKGRRVGEAFF.

The CDR3 DNA is TGTGCCAGCAGCCCCGGGGGGAGCAATCAGCCCCAGCATTTT. As protein: CASSPGGSNQPQHF. The chain couples TRBV28 to TRBJ1-5; D possibly corresponds to TRBD1 (5 bases). Germline CDR1 is MDHEN and CDR2 is SYDVKM. The germline V and J ends were trimmed by 6 bases and 1 base, with 10 bases remaining between them. This CDR3 is 14 amino acids long. The full variable domain, with the rest looked up from reference TRBV28 and TRBJ1-5, is DVKVTQSSRYLVKRTGEKVFLECVQDMDHENMFWYRQDPGLGLRLIYFSYDVKMKEKGDIPEGYSVSREKKERFSLILESASTNQTSMYLCASSPGGSNQPQHFGDGTRLSIL.

CDR3 loop: CASSPTVGQGSGYTF. The CDR3 DNA sequence: TGTGCCAGCAGCCCCACCGTGGGACAGGGAAGCGGCTACACCTTC. The V call is TRBV5-6, the J call TRBJ1-2; TRBD1 agrees at 9 bases. Trimming took 4 bases from V and 8 from J; bases not matched to a gene: 12. This CDR3 contains 15 residues. Germline V lookup: CDR1 SGHDT, CDR2 YYEEEE.

The DNA of the CDR3 is TGCAGCGTAAGCCAAGCGGGGGGGACTCAGCCCCAGCATTTT. Translated, it gives CSVSQAGGTQPQHF. J is TRBJ1-5 and V is TRBV29-1; tentatively, D is TRBD1 (5 bases). Deletions cut 6 bases from V and 6 bases from J, with 18 bases between. The CDR3 is made up of 14 amino acids. In germline, CDR1 is SQVTM, CDR2 ANQGSEA. Supplemented by reference TRBV29-1 and TRBJ1-5, the full variable domain reads SAVISQKPSRDICQRGTSLTIQCQVDSQVTMMFWYRQQPGQSLTLIATANQGSEATYESGFVIDKFPISRPNLTFSTLTVSNMSPEDSSIYLCSVSQAGGTQPQHFGDGTRLSIL.

The V call is TRBV6-6, the J call TRBJ2-7; TRBD2 is a possible D gene (5 bases). Trimming took off 6 bases at V and 2 bases at J, with 14 bases between the two ends. The CDR3 contains 14 residues. Germline assignment: CDR1 MNHNY and CDR2 SVGAGI (reference sequence). CDR3 amino acids: CASSRPGDPYEQYF. The CDR3 nucleotides read TGTGCCAGCAGCCGACCCGGGGATCCCTACGAGCAGTACTTC.

The J gene is TRBJ1-1, the V gene TRBV9; D may be TRBD1 (5 bases). CDR1 and CDR2 (germline): SGDLS, YYNGEE. Trimming cost V 0 bases and J 5 bases, with 14 bases left between them. The CDR3 consists of 15 residues. CDR3 loop: CASSVAPGQGTEAFF. CDR3 DNA sequence: TGTGCCAGCAGCGTAGCTCCAGGTCAGGGTACTGAAGCTTTCTTT.

The chain uses TRBV5-4 and TRBJ2-7; 9 positions agree with TRBD1. V was clipped by 4 bases and J by 3 bases; unmatched bases: 8. From germline, CDR1 is SGHNT and CDR2 YYREEE (reference sequence). The CDR3 has 15 amino acids. The CDR3 nucleotides are TGTGCCAGCAGCCCCGGGACAGGGAGTTTCTACGAGCAGTACTTC. It encodes CASSPGTGSFYEQYF.

This rearrangement joins TRBV9 to TRBJ1-5, with 11 bases identical to TRBD1. Trimming cost V 1 base and J 5 bases; bases outside gene matches: 2. From germline, CDR1 is SGDLS and CDR2 YYNGEE. CDR3 length: 15 amino acids. The CDR3 reads CASSVSGQGDQPQHF. The CDR3 bases are TGTGCCAGCAGCGTATCGGGACAGGGGGATCAGCCCCAGCATTTT.

V gene TRBV6-5 combines with J gene TRBJ2-7, with D possibly TRBD2 on 7 matching bases. V gave up 8 bases and J gave up 6 bases, with 17 bases separating them. The CDR3 length is 13 residues. In germline, CDR1 is MNHEY, CDR2 SVGAGI. The CDR3 region is CASGGGGGREQYF. The CDR3, as DNA: TGTGCCAGCGGAGGAGGGGGGGGGCGCGAGCAGTACTTC.

The chain employs TRBV11-1 and TRBJ2-3; 7 bases line up with TRBD1. V trimming: 5 bases; J trimming: 4 bases; junction bases outside the gene matches: 9. Germline V lookup: CDR1 SGHAT, CDR2 FQDESV (reference sequence). CDR3 size: 15 residues. The CDR3 loop is CASSLRQGPPDTQYF. The CDR3 bases are TGTGCCAGCAGCCTCAGACAGGGTCCCCCAGATACGCAGTATTTT.

This chain joins TRBV6-5 and TRBJ2-7; 9 positions match TRBD2. The V segment lost 4 bases and the J segment 7 bases; nucleotides outside the gene matches: 11. The CDR3 sequence is 15 residues long. Germline lookup yields CDR1 MNHEY and CDR2 SVGAGI. The CDR3 DNA reads TGTGCCAGCAGTTGGAGACTAGCGGAGGCAGGGGAGCAGTACTTC. It is translated as CASSWRLAEAGEQYF.

The chain joins TRBV6-1 to TRBJ2-5; D is possibly TRBD2 (5 bases). Germline V gene sequence: CDR1 MNHNS, CDR2 SASEGT. The CDR3 runs 14 residues. V was cut by 6 bases and J by 5 bases, with 16 bases left in between. CDR3 bases: TGTGCCAGCAGCCCGATGAGCGGTCTGGAGACCCAGTACTTC. This sequence encodes CASSPMSGLETQYF.

CDR3 DNA sequence: TGCGCCAGCAGCTTGAGTATCCGGGGGGATGGCTACACCTTC. Its protein product is CASSLSIRGDGYTF. The rearrangement joins TRBV5-1 to TRBJ1-2; tentatively, D is TRBD1 (5 bases). The CDR3 consists of 14 residues. V was cut by 1 base and J by 6 bases, with 13 bases left in between. Germline V gene sequence: CDR1 SGHRS, CDR2 YFSETQ.

Only a few counts were recorded for this clone. V is TRBV7-8 and J is TRBJ2-1; D perhaps matches TRBD2 (6 bases). The CDR3 totals 13 residues. Deletions cut 5 bases from V and 5 bases from J, with 10 bases between. The germline V gene has CDR1 SGHVS and CDR2 FQNEAQ. CDR3 coding DNA: TGTGCCAGCAGCCCGGGAGAGAACAATGAGCAGTTCTTC. Protein product: CASSPGENNEQFF.

The chain couples TRBV29-1 to TRBJ2-7; perhaps TRBD1 as D (6 bases). Germline CDR1 SQVTM, CDR2 ANQGSEA. V dropped 7 bases and J dropped 3 bases, with 16 bases sitting between them. The CDR3 loop spans 13 amino acids. CDR3 nucleotides: TGCAGCGCCTCAGGGGACGGCCTCTACGAGCAGTACTTC. Protein: CSASGDGLYEQYF.

The CDR3 is CASSGGLAGVRETQYF. The CDR3, as DNA: TGTGCCAGCAGTGGGGGACTAGCGGGTGTCCGTGAGACCCAGTACTTC. This chain joins TRBV2 and TRBJ2-5; 12 bases align to TRBD2. The length of the CDR3 is 16 residues. The ends lost 4 bases at V and 5 bases at J; junction bases unmatched: 8. Germline loops: CDR1 SNHLY, CDR2 FYNNEI.

The V gene is TRBV7-9, the J gene TRBJ1-4; D ambiguous. Germline CDR1 reads SEHNR; CDR2 reads FQNEAQ (reference sequence). Trimming shortened V by 9 bases and J by 4 bases, and 12 bases separated the two germline ends. The CDR3 loop spans 13 amino acids. The CDR3 DNA reads as TGTGCCAGTAGCCCGGGGTTTAATGAAAAACTGTTTTTT. Translating it yields CASSPGFNEKLFF.

By its share, this clone is medium-sized. The chain carries TRBV11-3 and TRBJ1-4; TRBD1 aligns across 11 bases. Germline V gene sequence: CDR1 SGHNT, CDR2 YENEEA. V was pared by 5 bases and J by 8 bases, with 7 bases of the junction left unmatched. The CDR3 covers 15 residues. CDR3 DNA: TGTGCCAGCAGCCCGGGACAGGGGGAAATCGAAAAACTGTTTTTT. This encodes CASSPGQGEIEKLFF.

V is TRBV12-5 and J is TRBJ2-6, with D perhaps TRBD2 (5 bases). The CDR3 is made up of 13 amino acids. Germline V gene sequence: CDR1 LGHNT, CDR2 FRNRAP. CDR3 amino acids: CASGSSGANVLTF. CDR3 DNA sequence: TGTGCCTCGGGGAGCTCTGGGGCCAACGTCCTGACTTTC.

This sequence joins TRBV5-1 and TRBJ2-7; TRBD1 agrees at 8 bases. The CDR3 runs 14 residues. After removal of 0 bases from V and 2 bases from J, the junction contained 1 base not matched to a gene. Germline V gives CDR1 SGHRS, CDR2 YFSETQ. The CDR3 region is CASSLGQGPYEQYF. DNA for the CDR3: TGCGCCAGCAGCTTGGGACAGGGGCCCTACGAGCAGTACTTC.

This clone was counted only a few times. This chain joins TRBV7-9 and TRBJ1-1, with 7 positions matching TRBD1. Germline CDR1 reads SEHNR; CDR2 reads FQNEAQ (reference sequence). The CDR3 is 16 residues long. Trimming at V came to 3 bases and at J to 3 bases, leaving 10 bases not matched to a gene. CDR3 in amino acids: CASSFTGEGAYTEAFF. The CDR3 nucleotides are TGTGCCAGCAGCTTCACCGGAGAGGGGGCGTACACTGAAGCTTTCTTT.

This chain uses TRBV7-6 with TRBJ1-3, with TRBD1 identical over 7 bases. The CDR3 totals 18 residues. CDR1 is SGHVS, CDR2 FNYEAQ, per germline. Unmatched junction bases numbered 11, after V lost 3 bases and J lost 0 bases. The CDR3, as DNA: TGTGCCAGCAGCTTGGGGACAGTACTATCGAGCTCTGGAAACACCATATATTTT. This translates into CASSLGTVLSSSGNTIYF.

The CDR3 spells CASSPTFSGANVLTF. The CDR3 DNA sequence: TGTGCCAGCTCACCGACTTTTAGTGGGGCCAACGTCCTGACTTTC. This chain links TRBV18 with TRBJ2-6; D gene unclear. CDR3 length: 15 residues. Germline CDR1 reads KGHSH; CDR2 reads LQKENI. With 3 bases removed from V and 3 bases from J, the gap between germline ends came to 9 bases. Combining the CDR3 with reference TRBV18 and TRBJ2-6 gives the whole variable domain NAGVMQNPRHLVRRRGQEARLRCSPMKGHSHVYWYRQLPEEGLKFMVYLQKENIIDESGMPKERFSAEFPKEGPSILRIQQVVRGDSAAYFCASSPTFSGANVLTFGAGSRLTVL.

The V gene is TRBV6-1, the J gene TRBJ2-7, with D unresolved. Germline V gene lookup returns CDR1 MNHNS and CDR2 SASEGT. The CDR3 covers 11 residues. The germline V and J ends were trimmed by 7 bases and 2 bases, with 6 bases remaining between them. The CDR3 is CASTLPYEQYF. The CDR3 DNA is TGTGCCAGCACTCTCCCCTACGAGCAGTACTTC.

Comment on this clone: An end of the junction does not agree with germline; a read error may underlie this. The genes are TRBV6-5 and TRBJ1-2; perhaps TRBD1 as D (6 bases). Per germline, CDR1 MNHEY and CDR2 SVGAGI. This CDR3 is 11 amino acids long. The CDR3 DNA reads as TGTGCCAGCACTTGGCAGGGGTTTGTCTACTTC. Translated, it gives CASTWQGFVYF.

This chain connects TRBV28 to TRBJ1-1; tentative D call: TRBD1 (5 bases). V lost 6 bases and J lost 3, with 14 bases in between. The CDR3 extends over 14 amino acids. The V gene's germline CDR1 is MDHEN and CDR2 SYDVKM. The CDR3 is CASSPGGGDTEAFF. CDR3 nucleotide sequence: TGTGCCAGCAGCCCGGGGGGTGGGGACACTGAAGCTTTCTTT.

The V gene is TRBV4-2, the J gene TRBJ2-7, with 8 positions matching TRBD2. Germline V CDR1 and CDR2: LGHNA, YNFKEQ. The CDR3 length is 19 residues. V was clipped by 0 bases and J by 0 bases; unmatched bases: 13. CDR3 sequence (DNA): TGTGCCAGCAGCCAAGAGGGGCACGGGGGGGCCGCCTCCTCCTACGAGCAGTACTTC. It is translated as CASSQEGHGGAASSYEQYF.